The rows below give T cell receptor beta chains drawn from one sample of a study of tumor-infiltrating lymphocytes in primary liver carcinoma. TCRdb re-derived calls from the multiplex PCR reads in MiXCR, one entry per CDR3 protein. Of about 44,000 distinct CDR3 sequences in the sample, more than 60% were seen once. Sequenced material: tumor-adjacent normal liver tissue. The receptors derive from a woman aged 30 to 39 with primary liver carcinoma and hepatitis B virus infection. CDR3s include the opening cysteine and the closing phenylalanine or tryptophan. The D gene is left open where the match is weak. Some rows have no size entry. The others give once, few or many, or a class for an expanded clone.

j_gene	v_gene	abundance	d_gene	CDR3aa	CDR3nt
TRBJ2-3	TRBV6-1	-	-	CANSEEEGARDTQYF	TGTGCCAACAGTGAAGAGGAAGGGGCCAGAGATACGCAGTATTTC
TRBJ2-7	TRBV7-9	-	-	CASSSGGLFYEQYF	TGTGCCAGTAGTTCGGGGGGCCTCTTCTACGAGCAGTACTTC
TRBJ2-5	TRBV11-3	-	-	CVRQGWDQETQYF	TGTGTCAGACAAGGATGGGACCAAGAGACCCAGTACTTC
TRBJ2-5	TRBV12-3/TRBV12-4	-	-	CASSTHPGSEEAHYF	TGTGCCAGTAGCACCCACCCCGGGAGCGAAGAGGCCCATTACTTC
TRBJ2-7	TRBV11-2	-	TRBD1	CANSPYTGTGASYEQYF	TGTGCCAACAGCCCCTACACCGGGACAGGGGCCTCCTACGAGCAATATTTC
TRBJ1-6	TRBV20-1	-	-	CSAGIGSNSPLHF	TGCAGTGCTGGAATCGGGTCTAATTCACCCCTCCACTTT
TRBJ2-2	TRBV11-3	-	-	CASSLASVRVGGELFF	TGTGCCAGCAGCTTGGCATCCGTTAGGGTGGGCGGGGAACTGTTTTTT
TRBJ2-7	TRBV11-1	-	-	CVSSLATAPYELYF	TGTGTCAGCAGTTTAGCGACGGCCCCCTACGAGCTGTACTTC
TRBJ2-1	TRBV7-8	once	TRBD2	CASSLYGLALGEQFF	TGTGCCAGCAGCTTATACGGACTAGCCTTAGGTGAGCAGTTCTTC
TRBJ1-1	TRBV5-4	-	-	CASSTKEPTEAFF	TGTGCCAGCAGCACCAAGGAACCCACTGAAGCTTTCTTT
TRBJ2-7	TRBV20-1	-	-	CGAKGHGKIHERYF	TGCGGTGCAAAGGGACATGGGAAAATCCACGAGCGGTACTTC
TRBJ1-1	TRBV11-2	-	-	CASPGTEAFF	TGTGCCAGCCCCGGGACTGAAGCTTTCTTT